This paragraph covers one T cell receptor (beta chain) sequence. The antigen remains unidentified. The data were obtained in a study of cytomegalovirus exposure and HLA in healthy donors. Overall study findings and caveats: A later analysis found TCR association rates differed by HLA locus, highest for DRB1 and lowest for HLA-C. Reportedly, fewer N-insertions than the roughly 700-donor mean appeared in an Asian-associated ancestry cluster in a later analysis.

PCR employed 60 Vbeta and 13 Jbeta primers. Measured with immunoSEQ multiplex PCR; TCRdb has only the in-frame clones, and not every one. Of about 130,000 clones listed, over 75% are singletons. While unrecorded immune exposures were likely, the donors were nominally healthy when sampled. Germline V gene sequence: CDR1 MNHEY, CDR2 SMNVEV (reference sequence). This CDR3 has 16 amino acids. Trimming removed 5 bases at V and 0 bases at J, with 17 bases between. This TCR was sampled from a man aged 25-45 years in good health and CMV-seronegative. The sequencing input was PBMCs. V usage is TRBV27 and J usage is TRBJ2-7, with a tentative D call TRBD2 (6 bases). This chain's CDR3 is CASSLSAVADSYEQYF. DNA of the CDR3: TGTGCCAGCAGTCTTTCTGCCGTAGCGGACTCCTACGAGCAGTACTTC.